Below are 25 T cell receptor beta chains sequenced from a single sample in a study of T cell repertoires in cytomegalovirus infection. TCRdb ran MiXCR on the reads and lists one entry per CDR3 protein. The repertoire holds 55,000 to 85,000 distinct CDR3 sequences, with around 3.8% as singletons. The sample was PBMCs. Every receptor here comes from a human donor in good health (CMV status not recorded). Some clones in this sample may be carry-over from other donors' samples.

Many counts were recorded for this clonotype. The chain employs TRBV7-2 and TRBJ2-1; TRBD2 matches at 12 bases. This CDR3 contains 15 residues. CDR1 is SGHTA, CDR2 FQGNSA, per germline. V dropped 1 base and J dropped 6; count of bases not matched to a gene: 1. The CDR3 bases are TGTGCCAGCAGCTTAGAACTAGCGGGGGGCAATGAGCAGTTCTTC. It codes for CASSLELAGGNEQFF.

This clonotype was seen many times. This rearrangement joins TRBV7-9 to TRBJ2-5, with 8 nucleotides matching TRBD2. This CDR3 region has 13 residues. Germline values: CDR1 SEHNR, CDR2 FQNEAQ (reference sequence). The junction had 2 bases not matched to a gene; V was cut back by 4 bases and J by 4 bases. This CDR3 reads CASSYGGGETQYF. In nucleotides, the CDR3 is TGTGCCAGCAGCTACGGGGGGGGAGAGACCCAGTACTTC.

With regard to this clonotype: Without the conserved terminal phenylalanine or tryptophan, this CDR3 likely stems from a read error. The limits of the CDR3 on the DNA are not certain, so only TCRdb's listed CDR3 is given. The V call is TRBV7-9, the J call TRBJ2-1; the listed D gene, TRBD1, was not tested against the DNA. Germline V gene data show CDR1 as SEHNR and CDR2 as FQNEAQ (reference sequence). Ends included, the CDR3 has 13 residues. The CDR3 region is CASSPGRGDEQLL.

The chain links TRBV6-2 or TRBV6-3 to TRBJ1-6, with 8 bases aligning to TRBD1. With V trimmed by 6 bases and J by 12 bases, 10 bases remained unmatched. Per germline, CDR1 MNHEY and CDR2 SVGEGT. The CDR3 loop spans 14 amino acids. This CDR3 is CASRPPGQARPLHF. The CDR3 nucleotides read TGTGCCAGCAGGCCCCCGGGACAGGCGAGACCCCTCCACTTT.

Ten or more counts support this clonotype. V and J are TRBV6-6 and TRBJ2-7, with 9 positions matching TRBD2. Germline V CDR1 and CDR2: MNHNY, SVGAGI (reference sequence). The trim removed 5 bases at V and 0 bases at J, leaving 8 bases unmatched. The CDR3 consists of 16 residues. In DNA, the CDR3 is TGTGCCAGCAGTCCTACCCTGCGGGAGGGCTCCTACGAGCAGTACTTC. Translated: CASSPTLREGSYEQYF.

The chain couples TRBV7-2 to TRBJ2-5; maybe TRBD2 (5 bases). The CDR3 has 14 amino acids. CDR1 SGHTA and CDR2 FQGNSA come from the germline V gene. The germline V and J ends were trimmed by 0 bases and 5 bases, with 10 bases remaining between them. CDR3 DNA sequence: TGTGCCAGCAGCTTAGCGATGGGCGGGGAGACCCAGTACTTC. This sequence encodes CASSLAMGGETQYF.

This clonotype occurred many times. This chain links TRBV7-8 with TRBJ2-7; D is unresolved. V lost 5 bases to trimming and J lost 3 bases, with 8 bases between them. The CDR3 runs to 12 residues. Germline CDR1 is SGHVS and CDR2 is FQNEAQ. CDR3 coding DNA: TGTGCCAGCAGCGTCGGACGCTACGAGCAGTACTTC. Its protein is CASSVGRYEQYF.

This clonotype has ten or more counts. This chain links TRBV19 with TRBJ2-1; tentatively, D is TRBD1 (7 bases). Germline assignment: CDR1 LNHDA and CDR2 SQIVND (reference sequence). V shed 1 base and J shed 3 bases, with 10 bases lying between them. This CDR3 spans 15 amino acids. In DNA form, the CDR3 reads TGTGCCAGTAGTATAGGCGGGACAGTCTACAATGAGCAGTTCTTC. It codes for CASSIGGTVYNEQFF.

This clonotype was seen repeatedly, ten times or more. This rearrangement joins TRBV5-3 to TRBJ1-2, with D unclear. TRBV5-3 is noted as an ORF with a role that remains uncertain. V lost 8 bases and J 4 bases, leaving 21 bases between the germline ends. The CDR3 loop spans 15 amino acids. CDR3 DNA sequence: TGTGCCAGCAGCGGACCGGCCACCAAGGGCTATGGCTACACCTTC. It yields the protein CASSGPATKGYGYTF.

This clonotype was picked up many times. V usage is TRBV5-4 and J usage is TRBJ2-1; possibly TRBD2 for D (6 bases). The germline V gene has CDR1 SGHNT and CDR2 YYREEE (reference sequence). CDR3 length: 16 residues. Trimming took off 0 bases at V and 0 bases at J, with 10 bases between the two ends. CDR3 amino acids: CASSLGGGNSYNEQFF. CDR3 sequence (DNA): TGTGCCAGCAGCTTGGGTGGAGGGAACTCCTACAATGAGCAGTTCTTC.

The sample holds many counts of this clonotype. The chain is built from TRBV7-2 and TRBJ1-1, with TRBD1 as a possible D gene (5 bases). Trimming left V 1 base short and J 4 bases short, with 13 bases between. CDR3 length: 15 residues. Germline CDR1 reads SGHTA; CDR2 reads FQGNSA. As DNA, the CDR3 is TGTGCCAGCAGCTTAGACTCTGGGGCCTCCACTGAAGCTTTCTTT. It yields the protein CASSLDSGASTEAFF.

This clonotype was seen ten or more times. The rearrangement links TRBV7-8 to TRBJ2-3, with 10 bases fitting TRBD2. Trimming at V came to 1 base and at J to 8 bases, leaving 12 bases not matched to a gene. CDR1 and CDR2 from the germline V gene are SGHVS and FQNEAQ. The CDR3 extends over 17 amino acids. The CDR3 region is CASSLVLAGRSVGTQYF. The CDR3, as DNA: TGTGCCAGCAGCTTAGTACTAGCGGGGAGATCTGTGGGTACGCAGTATTTT.

This clonotype came up many times. This rearrangement joins TRBV7-2 to TRBJ1-1; D might be TRBD1 (6 bases). Germline CDR1 is SGHTA and CDR2 is FQGNSA. The CDR3 sequence is 14 residues long. Trimming took 5 bases from V and 6 from J, leaving 16 bases between them. The CDR3 DNA is TGTGCCAGCAGCCTAGGGCCGGGGGCCGCTGAAGCTTTCTTT. Its protein is CASSLGPGAAEAFF.

This chain links TRBV28 with TRBJ1-3; D unresolved. This CDR3 is built from 15 residues. Germline V gene sequence: CDR1 MDHEN, CDR2 SYDVKM. V lost 7 bases and J 3 bases, leaving 16 bases between the germline ends. Here the CDR3 reads CASTYGGNYGNTIYF. As DNA, the CDR3 is TGTGCCAGCACCTATGGAGGGAATTATGGAAACACCATATATTTT.

Ten or more counts support this clonotype. The V and J genes are TRBV7-2 and TRBJ2-7; 10 bases are shared with TRBD1. The ends lost 5 bases at V and 7 bases at J; junction bases unmatched: 11. Germline loops: CDR1 SGHTA, CDR2 FQGNSA. This CDR3 has 15 residues. The CDR3 nucleotides are TGTGCCAGCAGCCCCAGGACAGGGGGAAGTTGGGAGCAGTACTTC. Its protein product is CASSPRTGGSWEQYF.

The V gene is TRBV6-1, the J gene TRBJ2-1; no reliable D call. Trimming took 4 bases from V and 0 from J, leaving 10 bases between them. The CDR3 has 15 residues. CDR1 and CDR2 from the germline V gene are MNHNS and SASEGT. Here the CDR3 reads CASSVRLSSYNEQFF. The CDR3 DNA follows: TGTGCCAGCAGTGTACGATTGAGCTCCTACAATGAGCAGTTCTTC.

There are many counts of this clonotype. The DNA of the CDR3 is TGTGCCATCAGTTCTATACTAGCGGGGGACAATGAGCAGTTCTTC. This sequence encodes CAISSILAGDNEQFF. The rearrangement links TRBV10-3 to TRBJ2-1, with 11 bases fitting TRBD2. The V gene end was trimmed by 5 bases and the J gene end by 5 bases; junction bases not matched to a gene: 5. Germline CDR1 is ENHRY and CDR2 is SYGVKD. The CDR3 is made up of 15 amino acids.

At least ten counts were recorded for this clonotype. This chain links TRBV7-2 with TRBJ1-6; D call uncertain. Germline V gene sequence: CDR1 SGHTA, CDR2 FQGNSA. This CDR3 is built from 16 residues. V lost 3 bases to trimming and J lost 1 base, with 10 bases between them. CDR3 nucleotide sequence: TGTGCCAGCAGCTTTCTCGAAGAATCCTATAATTCACCCCTCCACTTT. Amino acid sequence: CASSFLEESYNSPLHF.

This clonotype was recorded at least ten times. This chain links TRBV7-2 with TRBJ1-2; D might be TRBD1 (6 bases). Trimming took 4 bases from V and 2 from J, leaving 17 bases between them. In germline, CDR1 is SGHTA, CDR2 FQGNSA. There are 16 residues in the CDR3. The CDR3 protein is CASSSLGTLLNYGYTF. The CDR3 coding sequence is TGTGCCAGCAGCTCCCTAGGGACACTACTCAACTATGGCTACACCTTC. Based on the CDR3 plus reference TRBV7-2 and TRBJ1-2, the full variable domain is GAGVSQSPSNKVTEKGKDVELRCDPISGHTALYWYRQSLGQGLEFLIYFQGNSAPDKSGLPSDRFSAERTGGSVSTLTIQRTQQEDSAVYLCASSSLGTLLNYGYTFGSGTRLTVV.

This clonotype was detected many times. The chain recombines TRBV7-9 with TRBJ2-7; no clear D. Germline loops: CDR1 SEHNR, CDR2 FQNEAQ (reference sequence). V gave up 4 bases and J gave up 3 bases, with 7 bases separating them. The length of the CDR3 is 12 residues. The CDR3 reads CASSYGRYEQYF. In DNA form, the CDR3 reads TGTGCCAGCAGCTATGGACGCTACGAGCAGTACTTC.

This clonotype was observed at least ten times. Here the CDR3 reads CASSPQGGRNTDTQYF. DNA for the CDR3: TGTGCCAGCAGCCCCCAAGGGGGACGCAACACAGATACGCAGTATTTT. The rearrangement links TRBV7-2 to TRBJ2-3, with D maybe TRBD1 (6 bases). Germline CDR1 is SGHTA and CDR2 is FQGNSA. The V gene lost 5 bases and the J gene lost 2 bases, with 17 bases spanning the gap. The CDR3 extends over 16 amino acids. The variable domain in full, completed from reference TRBV7-2 and TRBJ2-3, reads GAGVSQSPSNKVTEKGKDVELRCDPISGHTALYWYRQSLGQGLEFLIYFQGNSAPDKSGLPSDRFSAERTGGSVSTLTIQRTQQEDSAVYLCASSPQGGRNTDTQYFGPGTRLTVL.

This clonotype was recorded at least ten times. This chain connects TRBV7-6 to TRBJ2-5, with D maybe TRBD1 (6 bases). V was pared by 1 base and J by 5 bases, with 11 bases between. The CDR3 is made up of 14 amino acids. Germline assignment: CDR1 SGHVS and CDR2 FNYEAQ. The CDR3 is CASSLVGAEETQYF. CDR3 DNA: TGTGCCAGCAGCTTAGTGGGGGCCGAGGAGACCCAGTACTTC.

This clonotype was detected many times. This sequence joins TRBV15 and TRBJ2-2; the D gene is possibly TRBD1 (7 bases). Germline values: CDR1 LNHNV, CDR2 YYDKDF (reference sequence). Trimming took off 5 bases at V and 4 bases at J, with 14 bases between the two ends. This CDR3 has 15 amino acids. CDR3 sequence: CATSSRQGGTGELFF. DNA for the CDR3: TGTGCCACCAGCTCCCGACAGGGAGGCACCGGGGAGCTGTTTTTT.

There are many counts of this clonotype. The chain combines TRBV7-8 with TRBJ1-4, with D possibly matching TRBD1 (5 bases). The CDR3 is 16 residues long. Trimming stripped 5 bases from V and 0 bases from J, with 13 bases between. CDR1 is SGHVS and CDR2 is FQNEAQ in the germline V gene. CDR3 protein: CASSGGRFATNEKLFF. The CDR3 bases are TGTGCCAGCAGCGGGGGGAGATTTGCAACTAATGAAAAACTGTTTTTT.

This clonotype showed up many times. The J gene is TRBJ1-3, the V gene TRBV7-6, with D uncertain. V dropped 4 bases and J dropped 1 base, with 11 bases sitting between them. This CDR3 is built from 15 residues. CDR1 is SGHVS and CDR2 is FNYEAQ in the germline V gene. The CDR3: CASSSRPWSGNTIYF. The DNA for the CDR3 is TGTGCCAGCAGCTCGAGACCCTGGTCTGGAAACACCATATATTTT.